This T cell receptor (beta chain) emerged from a study of CD8 T cells in ankylosing spondylitis. Study-wide results and limits: With a CD8+ phenotype, disease-linked clones were relatively rare in peripheral blood.

The CDR3 covers 15 residues. Trimming cost V 0 bases and J 4 bases, with 7 bases left between them. The V gene's germline CDR1 is SEHNR and CDR2 FQNEAQ (reference sequence). TCRdb ran MiXCR on the 5' RACE reads and lists one entry per CDR3 protein. The repertoire holds 100,000 to 150,000 distinct CDR3 sequences, with roughly 10% as singletons. The table lists this clonotype with many counts. The antigen remains unidentified. V usage is TRBV7-9 and J usage is TRBJ2-6; either TRBD1 or TRBD2 may supply D (5 bases each). The TCR was taken from a female donor with ankylosing spondylitis or in good health (not recorded which). The specimen sequenced was blood, either unsorted or a sorted T cell fraction (not recorded which). The CDR3 coding sequence is TGTGCCAGCAGCTTAGCAGGGGAGGGGGCCAACGTCCTGACTTTC. Translation gives CASSLAGEGANVLTF.